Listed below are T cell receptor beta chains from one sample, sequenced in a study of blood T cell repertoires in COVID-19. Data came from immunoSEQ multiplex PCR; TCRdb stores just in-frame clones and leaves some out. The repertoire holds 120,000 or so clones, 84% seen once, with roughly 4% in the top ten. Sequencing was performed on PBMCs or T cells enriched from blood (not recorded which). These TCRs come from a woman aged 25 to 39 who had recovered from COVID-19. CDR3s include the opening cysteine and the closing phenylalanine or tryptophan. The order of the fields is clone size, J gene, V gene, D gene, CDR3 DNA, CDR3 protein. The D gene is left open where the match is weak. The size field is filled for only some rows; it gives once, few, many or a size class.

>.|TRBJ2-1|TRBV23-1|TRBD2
TGCGCCAGCATGGCCGCAGGGCAAAGGACTAGGCCGTTCTTC
CASMAAGQRTRPFF
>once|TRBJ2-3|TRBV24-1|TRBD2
TGTGCCACCAGTGATTTGCAGAGCGGGAGATCAGATACGCAGTATTTT
CATSDLQSGRSDTQYF
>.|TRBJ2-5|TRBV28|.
TGTGCCAGCAGTACTGAAGAGACCCAGTACTTC
CASSTEETQYF
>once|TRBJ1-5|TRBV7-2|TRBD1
TGTGCCAGCAGCTTAGGATGGGGACAGGGGGCTAGTCAGCCCCAGCATTTT
CASSLGWGQGASQPQHF
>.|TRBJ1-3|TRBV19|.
TGTGCCAGTAGTCACCGGGGGACCTCTGGAAACACCATATATTTT
CASSHRGTSGNTIYF
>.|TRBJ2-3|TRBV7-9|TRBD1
TGTGCCAGCAGCTTAAGGACAGGGGGTGCAGATACGCAGTATTTT
CASSLRTGGADTQYF
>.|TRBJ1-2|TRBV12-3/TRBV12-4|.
TGTGCCAGCAGTGAACAGAACTATGGCTACACCTTC
CASSEQNYGYTF
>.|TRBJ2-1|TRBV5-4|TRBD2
TGTGCCAGCAGCTTGTCTAGCGGTCTATTGGTTTACAATGAGCAGTTCTTC
CASSLSSGLLVYNEQFF
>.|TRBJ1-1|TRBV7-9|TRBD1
TGTGCCAGCAGACAAAACAGGGGCGGGAACACTGAAGCTTTCTTT
CASRQNRGGNTEAFF
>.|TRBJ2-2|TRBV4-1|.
TGCGCCAGCCTAGGTAACGGGGAGCTGTTTTTT
CASLGNGELFF
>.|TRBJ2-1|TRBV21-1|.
TGTGCCAGCAGCAAAAACTCCCGGGGGGCCTACAATGAGCAGTTCTTC
CASSKNSRGAYNEQFF
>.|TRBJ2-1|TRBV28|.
TGTGCCAGCATTATACTATGGACTAACAATGAGCAGTTCTTC
CASIILWTNNEQFF